The 8 T cell receptor beta chains below were found in one sample sequenced in a study of T cells expressing NK-cell markers. TCRdb re-called the 5' RACE reads and catalogs CDR3 proteins one per entry, DNA excluded. The ten top clones account for roughly 4.2%, within a sample of 300,000 or so distinct CDR3 sequences. The sequencing input was blood T cells: a sorted CD56 or NKG2C T cell subset, CD4+ or CD8+ T cells, or bulk PBMC T cells (not recorded which). Receptors originate from a woman between 18 and 69 years old in good health.

This chain links TRBV6-5 with TRBJ1-4; TCRdb gives TRBD1 as the D gene, but with no DNA this cannot be confirmed. This CDR3 is built from 17 residues. Per germline, CDR1 MNHEY and CDR2 SVGAGI. This chain's CDR3 is CASSSPGTGGANEKLFF.

The V and J genes are TRBV7-2 and TRBJ1-2. CDR3 length: 17 amino acids. Germline CDR1 reads SGHTA; CDR2 reads FQGNSA. CDR3 amino acids: CASSNWRGVRANYGYTF.

This chain connects TRBV7-2 to TRBJ2-5; as DNA is missing, the TRBD1 call by TCRdb cannot be tested. This CDR3 comprises 13 residues. Germline V gene lookup returns CDR1 SGHTA and CDR2 FQGNSA. CDR3 in amino acids: CASSARQGGTQYF.

This chain links TRBV27 with TRBJ2-7; no DNA is available, so the TRBD1 call from TCRdb remains unchecked. In germline, CDR1 is MNHEY, CDR2 SMNVEV (reference sequence). The CDR3 spans 13 residues. The CDR3 region is CASGTANSYEQYF.

The rearrangement joins TRBV12-3 or TRBV12-4 to TRBJ1-1; TCRdb's D call, TRBD1, is unchecked because there is no DNA. This CDR3 contains 16 residues. Here the CDR3 reads CASNTRGLQENTEAFF.

The chain recombines TRBV6-5 with TRBJ1-6. The V gene's germline CDR1 is MNHEY and CDR2 SVGAGI. This CDR3 is 14 amino acids long. The CDR3 reads CASSYEITNSPLHF.

V gene TRBV5-1 combines with J gene TRBJ2-6. The V gene's germline CDR1 is SGHRS and CDR2 YFSETQ. The CDR3 spans 14 residues. The CDR3: CASSLSSGANVLTF. Using reference TRBV5-1 and TRBJ2-6 for the parts outside the CDR3, the full variable domain is KAGVTQTPRYLIKTRGQQVTLSCSPISGHRSVSWYQQTPGQGLQFLFEYFSETQRNKGNFPGRFSGRQFSNSRSEMNVSTLELGDSALYLCASSLSSGANVLTFGAGSRLTVL.

The chain combines TRBV20-1 with TRBJ2-5; the TCRdb D gene call, TRBD2, has no DNA to confirm it. Germline-derived CDR1 and CDR2 are DFQATT and SNEGSKA (reference sequence). This CDR3 region has 17 residues. CDR3 amino acids: CSASPAPAGGPQETQYF.